This entry is about one TCR beta chain. Per the germline V gene, CDR1 is LGHNA and CDR2 is YSLEER. The V segment lost 1 base and the J segment 9 bases; nucleotides outside the gene matches: 14. The CDR3 extends over 18 amino acids. As originally analysed: Reference gene primer amplification gave estimated nucleated cell counts. Generated by immunoSEQ multiplex PCR, the TCRdb table keeps only in-frame clones and is missing some. The V and J calls and the clone size are those of that table, but D and trimming were determined from the DNA. The sample has 200,000 to 250,000 clones; 80% to 90% are singletons. The record originates from a study of blood T cell repertoires in COVID-19. Looking at the study overall: Sites in the United States, Italy and Spain provided acute and convalescent COVID-19 samples. T cells, B-cell-depleted T cells, or PBMCs provided the cDNA or gDNA that served as material.

The Seattle site enrolled patients during active infection and followed them longitudinally. This clonotype was sampled from a man aged 25 to 45 with COVID-19, enrolled during active disease. The sequenced sample consisted of peripheral blood. The V gene is TRBV4-3, the J gene TRBJ1-6, with 8 bases that match TRBD1. CDR3 in DNA: TGCGCCAGCAGCCAAGCCTCAGTCGGACAGGGAGGTGGTTCACCCCTCCACTTT. Translated, it gives CASSQASVGQGGGSPLHF.